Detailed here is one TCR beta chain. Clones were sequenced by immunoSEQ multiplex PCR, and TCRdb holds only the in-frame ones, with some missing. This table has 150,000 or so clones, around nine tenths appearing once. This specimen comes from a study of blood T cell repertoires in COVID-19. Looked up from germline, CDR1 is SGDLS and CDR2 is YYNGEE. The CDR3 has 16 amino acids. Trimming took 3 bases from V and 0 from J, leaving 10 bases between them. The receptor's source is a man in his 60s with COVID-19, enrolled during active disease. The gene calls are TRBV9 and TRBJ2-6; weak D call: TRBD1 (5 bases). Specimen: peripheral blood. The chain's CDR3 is CASSASGFSGANVLTF. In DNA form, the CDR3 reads TGTGCCAGCAGCGCCTCAGGGTTCTCTGGGGCCAACGTCCTGACTTTC.